Listed below are T cell receptor beta chains from one sample, sequenced in a study of CD8 T cells in Susac syndrome. TCRdb passed the immunoSEQ multiplex PCR reads through MiXCR, listing each CDR3 protein once. The table lists 180,000 or so distinct CDR3 sequences, 95% of them singletons, with 0.093% in the top ten. What was sequenced was CD4+ T cells from PBMCs. These TCRs come from a human donor with multiple sclerosis. CDR3s include the opening cysteine and the closing phenylalanine or tryptophan. D genes are given only for firm matches.

v_gene: TRBV15
d_gene: -
j_gene: TRBJ2-7
CDR3nt: TGTGCCACCAGCAGAGACAAATCCTACGAGCAGTACTTC
CDR3aa: CATSRDKSYEQYF

v_gene: TRBV11-1
d_gene: -
j_gene: TRBJ1-2
CDR3nt: TGTGCCAGCAGTGGGGACGGAGACTATGGCTACACCTTC
CDR3aa: CASSGDGDYGYTF

v_gene: TRBV27
d_gene: -
j_gene: TRBJ2-1
CDR3nt: TGTGCCAGCAGTTTCGTCCCGCCTAGGCAACCCTACAATGAGCAGTTCTTC
CDR3aa: CASSFVPPRQPYNEQFF

v_gene: TRBV30
d_gene: -
j_gene: TRBJ1-1
CDR3nt: TGTGCCTGGGTCTATTCAGGTCGGGCTTTCTTT
CDR3aa: CAWVYSGRAFF

v_gene: TRBV12-3/TRBV12-4
d_gene: -
j_gene: TRBJ2-7
CDR3nt: TGTGCCAGCAGTTTTAAAGCCTACGAGCAGTACTTC
CDR3aa: CASSFKAYEQYF

v_gene: TRBV28
d_gene: -
j_gene: TRBJ2-5
CDR3nt: TGTGCCAGCAGTGGGCCGGAGACCCAGTACTTC
CDR3aa: CASSGPETQYF

v_gene: TRBV6-1
d_gene: -
j_gene: TRBJ1-3
CDR3nt: TGTGCCAGCAGTGACGGGATGTGGGCTGGAAACACCATATATTTT
CDR3aa: CASSDGMWAGNTIYF

v_gene: TRBV7-2
d_gene: -
j_gene: TRBJ1-5
CDR3nt: TGTGCCAGCAGCTTGAGTAGCAATCAGCCCCAGCATTTT
CDR3aa: CASSLSSNQPQHF

v_gene: TRBV18
d_gene: -
j_gene: TRBJ1-6
CDR3nt: TGTGCCAGCTCACCAGTAAATTCACCCCTCCACTTT
CDR3aa: CASSPVNSPLHF

v_gene: TRBV7-8
d_gene: -
j_gene: TRBJ2-1
CDR3nt: TGTGCCAGCAGCTTGGATAACAGCTTTGAGCAGTTCTTC
CDR3aa: CASSLDNSFEQFF